This is a list of T cell receptor beta chains from one sample in a study of patients and donors after allogeneic stem cell transplantation. TCRdb re-analysed the RT-PCR reads in MiXCR, keeping a single row per CDR3 protein. The table includes some 230,000 distinct CDR3 sequences, less than 15% detected once. The material sequenced was blood, either unsorted or a sorted T cell fraction (not recorded which). Receptor source: a human donor who was either an allogeneic HSCT recipient or a stem cell or donor lymphocyte infusion donor (not recorded which). It is not recorded whose cells these are; they may come from a transplant donor. Each CDR3 is given with its conserved first and last residue. The order of the fields is CDR3 length, V gene, CDR3 protein.

>15|TRBV5-4
CASSKPGRGGYEQYF
>13|TRBV19
CASSGTGAYGYTF
>14|TRBV5-1
CASSPGTGNYEQYF
>14|TRBV6-1
CASTVSISNQPQHF
>14|TRBV9
CASSTRQGWDEQFF
>15|TRBV6-1
CASSDLGTVRETQYF
>13|TRBV5-4
CASYWSGTDTQYF
>16|TRBV7-3
CASSLWGQGAGTEAFF
>14|TRBV7-2
CASSTQGGGGSIYF
>12|TRBV6-1
CASRRGNTEAFF
>14|TRBV20-1
CSARTPQGNSPLHF
>18|TRBV12-3/TRBV12-4
CASSFGVGLAGGQETQYF
>13|TRBV12-3/TRBV12-4
CASSLGRIQPQHF
>13|TRBV2
CASILLGNTEAFF
>15|TRBV18
CASSAAGATIYEQYF
>13|TRBV3-1
CASSHLDTGELFF
>15|TRBV29-1
CSVEKGRGNTGELFF
>12|TRBV30
CAWSAVEETQYF
>13|TRBV7-8
CASSSGADTEAFF
>11|TRBV5-5
CASSLDRDLYF
>14|TRBV20-1
CSARGRRGRTEAFF
>16|TRBV25-1
CASSASGGEGKNIQYF
>13|TRBV20-1
CSAAQGINQPQHF
>15|TRBV10-3
CAIKSAGAVQETQYF
>14|TRBV7-8
CASSLQIRRDEQYF
>14|TRBV2
CASRPDRLEETQYF
>12|TRBV5-1
CASSFQADTQYF
>15|TRBV24-1
CATSDSALQAGTQYF
>12|TRBV28
CASSLPMETQYF
>15|TRBV5-1
CASRVAGLNTGELFF
>13|TRBV30
CAWSGAANYGYTF
>13|TRBV6-4
CASSEFRDTEAFF
>18|TRBV5-1
CASSLSRAGGPGVNEQFF
>14|TRBV6-1
CASSDQMNTGELFF
>14|TRBV6-1
CASIGPNVGGKAFF
>15|TRBV15
CATSREQGSYNEQFF
>17|TRBV11-2
CASSSRDRADDTGELFF
>14|TRBV29-1
CSVGGGVRNTEAFF
>13|TRBV2
CASSGETDQPQHF
>15|TRBV11-1
CASSLSGLESDTQYF
>15|TRBV7-2
CASSLPGGRVGTQYF
>13|TRBV7-6
CASSPSASYEQYF
>17|TRBV19
CASSTEGAKASNYGYTF
>15|TRBV29-1
CSVEARDRRDTEAFF
>14|TRBV20-1
CSASTGLTYNEQFF
>13|TRBV2
CASSAPPTDTQYF
>14|TRBV20-1
CSARAGGWNQPQHF
>14|TRBV19
CASNFGGRAGEQFF
>18|TRBV11-2
CASSHLTTGPGGTGELFF
>15|TRBV24-1
CATSDAGTKKETQYF
>14|TRBV5-6
CASSLVRGNYGYTF
>13|TRBV19
CASSKEQQRELFF
>14|TRBV5-4
CASSLDRVEKTQYF
>14|TRBV2
CASGEGQGKTEAFF
>14|TRBV6-2/TRBV6-3
CASSPRQGRSPLHF
>13|TRBV6-2/TRBV6-3
CASSDGTDYGYTF
>15|TRBV29-1
CSVEGTASGPQTQYF
>13|TRBV19
CASSPSSQETQYF